The clone carrying this T cell receptor (beta chain) was observed a few times. What it binds is not known. The sample belongs to a study of identical twins. Findings and caveats of the study: Among monozygotic twins, out-of-frame TCR alpha sharing exceeded what models predicted. Abundant cord blood beta clonotypes carried fewer insertions; memory repertoires showed none.

Trimming pared 2 bases from V and 1 base from J, leaving 8 bases between. Germline CDR1 is LGHNA and CDR2 is YSLEER. This CDR3 contains 14 residues. A universal primer site arose from template switching, and cDNA bore unique molecular identifiers. Each CDR3 protein is one row after TCRdb ran MiXCR on the 5' RACE reads. The sample records 350,000 to 600,000 distinct CDR3 sequences, 12% to 15% being singletons. The sample was also reused in another study, on yellow fever vaccine responses in identical twins. Turning to that study: Twins reportedly appeared to share part of their vaccine T cell response while keeping part individual.

Sequenced sample: CD4+ T cells sorted from blood. This receptor was identified in a woman aged 18-30 years in good health. V and J are TRBV4-3 and TRBJ2-5; D may be TRBD2 (5 bases). As DNA, the CDR3 is TGCGCCAGCAGCCAAAAGCGGACCCAAGAGACCCAGTACTTC. It yields the protein CASSQKRTQETQYF.